The clone carrying this T cell receptor beta chain appeared a few times. Its antigen is still unknown. A single heparinised draw of around 110 mL on average was taken per donor. Each population that was sorted was more than 95% pure. The data belong to a study of beta chain features in type 1 diabetes. Study-level results: Whether TCRB rearrangement is influenced by HLA type went unresolved here. Shorter TCRB CDR3s, moderately but significantly so, were found in Type 1 diabetes patients in all four CD4+ subsets. Researchers reported that naive, central memory and Treg TCRB repertoires appeared more similar in patients than in healthy donors.

The entirety of the isolated RNA underwent reverse transcription, so expressed TCRB transcripts were sequenced. Assay: immunoSEQ multiplex PCR; the TCRdb copy retains only in-frame clones and omits some. There are 640,000 or so clones in the sample; under 15% occur only once, and about 0.02% lies in the top ten. Germline values: CDR1 SGHTA, CDR2 FQGNSA. Trimming pared 1 base from V and 4 bases from J, leaving 10 bases between. The CDR3 totals 14 residues. This TCR was recovered from a man between 18 and 29 years old with type 1 diabetes. The chain recombines TRBV7-2 with TRBJ2-5, with a tentative D call TRBD2 (6 bases). The sequencing input was naive CD4+ T cells from blood. The CDR3 sequence is CASSLEAGRETQYF. The CDR3 DNA is TGTGCCAGCAGCTTAGAGGCGGGGAGAGAGACCCAGTACTTC.